The present T cell receptor (beta chain) was sequenced within a study of cytomegalovirus exposure and HLA in healthy donors. Whole-study context: Genotyping showed 75% to 90% of some 400 donors falling in the Caucasian-associated ancestry cluster.

This CDR3 has 15 amino acids. Germline V gene lookup returns CDR1 MDHEN and CDR2 SYDVKM. V lost 0 bases and J 0 bases, leaving 6 bases between the germline ends. The PCR ran on 60 Vbeta and 13 Jbeta primers. Assay used: immunoSEQ multiplex PCR; TCRdb lists only in-frame clones, some missing. The sample consists of about 130,000 clones, roughly 80% of them appearing once. These donors counted as nominally healthy when sampled, but unrecorded immune exposures were likely. The sequencing input was PBMCs. This rearrangement joins TRBV28 to TRBJ1-3; D is unresolved. The receptor was isolated from a female donor in good health and CMV-seronegative. The CDR3 is CASSLWGSSGNTIYF. In DNA, the CDR3 is TGTGCCAGCAGTTTATGGGGCAGCTCTGGAAACACCATATATTTT.